What follows describes a single TCR beta chain. Purification of the CD8+ and CD4+ T cells relied on negative isolation, and TEMRA cells underwent FACS enrichment. The record originates from a study of CD8 T cells in Susac syndrome. With 2 bases removed from V and 10 bases from J, the gap between germline ends came to 12 bases. This CDR3 contains 13 residues. The germline CDR1 and CDR2 sequences are SGHNT and YYREEE (reference sequence). RNA amounts of about 0.5 to 1 ug underwent reverse transcription with random hexamers. Multiplex PCR with immunoSEQ amplified the TCR beta CDR3 across 54 Vbeta and 13 Jbeta. Using its own MiXCR run on the immunoSEQ multiplex PCR reads, TCRdb lists one record per CDR3 protein. Of about 130,000 distinct CDR3 sequences listed, nearly 95% are singletons.

What was sequenced was CD4+ T cells from PBMCs. The V gene is TRBV5-4, the J gene TRBJ2-2, with D perhaps TRBD1 (5 bases). This receptor was obtained from a human donor in good health. The CDR3 coding sequence is TGTGCCAGCAGCTTCTGGGGCTCTGAGGAGCTGTTTTTT. Translating gives CASSFWGSEELFF.